Given below is one T cell receptor beta chain in context. The sample is drawn from a study of T cells in Graves' hyperthyroidism and ophthalmopathy. Amplification of TCR beta CDR3 regions used RNA as the template. HTBI primers were employed in a first-round RT-PCR of the TCR CDR3. TCRdb re-called the multiplex PCR reads through MiXCR, storing one row per CDR3 protein. Of a few hundred thousand distinct CDR3 sequences in the sample, 14% to 15% are singletons; the top ten hold less than 35%. With 0 bases removed from V and 2 bases from J, the gap between germline ends came to 10 bases. CDR3 length: 15 amino acids. Germline lookup yields CDR1 LNHDA and CDR2 SQIVND (reference sequence).

The sample consisted of blood. This clonotype was obtained from a woman aged 30 to 39 with Graves' hyperthyroidism. The chain is built from TRBV19 and TRBJ2-5, with D unclear. The CDR3 protein is CASSIDRNGQETQYF. The CDR3 DNA sequence: TGTGCCAGTAGTATAGATCGGAACGGACAAGAGACCCAGTACTTC.